This is a list of T cell receptor beta chains from one sample in a study of T-cell memory formation after mild COVID-19. A single record per CDR3 protein comes from TCRdb applying MiXCR to the 5' RACE reads. The sample records tens of thousands of distinct CDR3 sequences, 13% being singletons. The material sequenced was PBMCs or a T cell subset sorted from them (not recorded which). The receptors stem from an adult woman who had mild COVID-19 (a few samples of this study predate the infection). Cell type and time point are not known. The conserved cysteine and the conserved F or W are not part of the CDR3 here.

v_call: TRBV7-6; cdr3_aa: ASSPRRRLAGTSTDTQY
v_call: TRBV13; cdr3_aa: ASSPSGQRFHEQF
v_call: TRBV7-8; cdr3_aa: ASSLAVSGKYNEQF
v_call: TRBV5-1; cdr3_aa: ASSLGDRTPVGAF
v_call: TRBV7-9; cdr3_aa: ASSFGLGETQY
v_call: TRBV7-8; cdr3_aa: ASSLDGNSYNEQF
v_call: TRBV6-5; cdr3_aa: ASSYGVWDEQY
v_call: TRBV12-3/TRBV12-4; cdr3_aa: ASSLGTRGNEQF
v_call: TRBV6-2/TRBV6-3; cdr3_aa: ASSYWRNDNQPQH
v_call: TRBV9; cdr3_aa: ASSSRTSGVRNEQF
v_call: TRBV5-6; cdr3_aa: ASSHSGGTGFYEQY
v_call: TRBV7-9; cdr3_aa: ASSQGQYTGELF
v_call: TRBV19; cdr3_aa: ASSMGLRAAGYGYT
v_call: TRBV20-1; cdr3_aa: SARDLASHTGELF
v_call: TRBV12-3/TRBV12-4; cdr3_aa: ASAPLGASFETQY
v_call: TRBV29-1; cdr3_aa: SPGEGETQY
v_call: TRBV12-3/TRBV12-4; cdr3_aa: ASSFRPSYEQY
v_call: TRBV9; cdr3_aa: ASSVTERMDYGYT
v_call: TRBV7-7; cdr3_aa: ASSGQGNLDTQY
v_call: TRBV11-3; cdr3_aa: ASSFISGSMYEQY
v_call: TRBV25-1; cdr3_aa: ASSDPGLAYEQY
v_call: TRBV20-1; cdr3_aa: SARSPGLSYNSPLH
v_call: TRBV12-3/TRBV12-4; cdr3_aa: ASSPLWGGSYEQY
v_call: TRBV7-3; cdr3_aa: ASSLNPWVPGADTQY
v_call: TRBV9; cdr3_aa: ASSVGLSNQPQH
v_call: TRBV20-1; cdr3_aa: SALGLAAPF
v_call: TRBV12-3/TRBV12-4; cdr3_aa: ASRVGQSSGNTIY
v_call: TRBV5-1; cdr3_aa: ASSLDSWSPGGYT
v_call: TRBV7-9; cdr3_aa: ASSLPIYEKLF
v_call: TRBV12-3/TRBV12-4; cdr3_aa: ASSLGVGTQY
v_call: TRBV20-1; cdr3_aa: SARVTSAVALRTEAF
v_call: TRBV10-3; cdr3_aa: AISPPQRNEQF
v_call: TRBV6-5; cdr3_aa: ASSYSAAGGPYEQY
v_call: TRBV6-4; cdr3_aa: ASSDPEARGTDTQY
v_call: TRBV9; cdr3_aa: ASSVAAGVYEQY
v_call: TRBV19; cdr3_aa: ASQWRGFSYNEQF
v_call: TRBV6-1; cdr3_aa: ASSAISNTEAF
v_call: TRBV29-1; cdr3_aa: SVEFGEPFYGYT
v_call: TRBV4-1; cdr3_aa: ASSQVGTSKDYNEQF
v_call: TRBV20-1; cdr3_aa: SARRYMGNNEQF
v_call: TRBV25-1; cdr3_aa: ASSEYYEQY
v_call: TRBV12-3/TRBV12-4; cdr3_aa: ASSDRGLTEAF